Listed here are 9 T cell receptor beta chains from one sample, sequenced in a study of T-cell reconstitution after alpha-beta-depleted transplantation in children (dated by TCRdb to 2016 to 2017). The library was built by means of PCR. The instrument given in TCRdb is Illumina HiSeq 2500. To normalize quantification of the TCRbeta repertoire, the TCR libraries were built with molecular barcoding that relied on unique molecular identifiers. TCRdb reran the public reads through fastp at Q25 and MiXCR, keeping productive beta chains. Every CDR3 protein is listed once, alongside the most common genes and DNA of its rows. This sample is represented by more than 200,000 distinct CDR3 sequences; more than 7.5% of them were singletons. The ten biggest clones cover over 4.5% of the sample. This specimen was PBMCs from the stem cell graft donor, taken from the stem cell graft. The receptors were sampled from a human donor who donated a stem cell graft to a child with SCID.

This clonotype was counted a few times. The CDR3 DNA is TGTGCCAGCAGTCCAGACGACAGGGGGCCTTACGAGCAGTACTTC. Protein product: CASSPDDRGPYEQYF. The chain couples TRBV6-1 to TRBJ2-7; 10 bases map to TRBD1. This CDR3 has 15 amino acids. Losses at the gene ends were 5 bases for V and 4 bases for J; bases not matched to a gene: 8. Germline V gene lookup returns CDR1 MNHNS and CDR2 SASEGT.

This clonotype was observed many times. The V and J genes are TRBV20-1 and TRBJ1-6; D uncertain. The germline V gene encodes CDR1 DFQATT and CDR2 SNEGSKA (reference sequence). The CDR3 extends over 14 amino acids. Trimming removed 3 bases at V and 0 bases at J, with 6 bases between. This chain's CDR3 is CSASGSSYNSPLHF. CDR3 sequence (DNA): TGCAGTGCTAGTGGGAGCTCCTATAATTCACCCCTCCACTTT.

This clonotype was counted ten times or more. The chain carries TRBV5-1 and TRBJ2-1; tentatively, D is TRBD2 (5 bases). The CDR3 extends over 16 amino acids. Trimming shortened V by 0 bases and J by 2 bases, and 12 bases separated the two germline ends. The V gene's germline CDR1 is SGHRS and CDR2 YFSETQ. CDR3 residues: CASSLAPDFTYNEQFF. The CDR3 DNA reads as TGCGCCAGCAGCTTGGCCCCGGACTTTACCTACAATGAGCAGTTCTTC.

This clonotype was recorded at least ten times. This chain connects TRBV5-1 to TRBJ2-3, with D possibly matching TRBD2 (6 bases). This CDR3 spans 16 amino acids. The germline V gene encodes CDR1 SGHRS and CDR2 YFSETQ. Trimming shortened V by 5 bases and J by 2 bases, and 18 bases separated the two germline ends. The CDR3 DNA is TGCGCCAGCAGTAACCTCCCGGGGGAGTACACAGATACGCAGTATTTT. Translating it yields CASSNLPGEYTDTQYF.

The table lists this clonotype with many counts. This chain joins TRBV28 and TRBJ1-5; D remains unclear. CDR1 MDHEN and CDR2 SYDVKM come from the germline V gene. Trimming removed 3 bases from V and 1 base from J, with 13 bases in between. The CDR3 is 16 residues long. Here the CDR3 DNA reads TGTGCCAGCAGTTTCTACGGGATGCCCAGCAATCAGCCCCAGCATTTT. Residues: CASSFYGMPSNQPQHF.

This clonotype was observed many times. This chain links TRBV20-1 with TRBJ1-6; D call uncertain. Germline CDR1 and CDR2: DFQATT and SNEGSKA (reference sequence). The CDR3 consists of 12 residues. Trimming pared 5 bases from V and 7 bases from J, leaving 9 bases between. The CDR3 region has the DNA TGCAGTGCTGAGGAGCGGAATTCACCCCTCCACTTT. Its protein product is CSAEERNSPLHF.

This chain connects TRBV18 to TRBJ1-1, with a possible D match to TRBD1 (6 bases). Germline lookup yields CDR1 KGHSH and CDR2 LQKENI. This CDR3 spans 16 amino acids. V was pared by 3 bases and J by 0 bases, with 14 bases between. The CDR3 sequence: CASSPLPTGMNTEAFF. Written as DNA, the CDR3 is TGTGCCAGCTCACCTTTGCCCACAGGGATGAACACTGAAGCTTTCTTT.

Many counts were recorded for this clonotype. J is TRBJ1-6 and V is TRBV11-1; TRBD1 might be the D (6 bases). Between the trimmed V and J ends, which lost 5 bases and 8 bases, there was a span of 16 bases. Germline assignment: CDR1 SGHAT and CDR2 FQDESV (reference sequence). CDR3 length: 15 amino acids. CDR3 sequence (DNA): TGTGCCAGCAGCCGACAGGTGAACGGCTATTCACCCCTCCACTTT. This sequence encodes CASSRQVNGYSPLHF.

In its sample, this clonotype was seen many times. The chain recombines TRBV6-5 with TRBJ1-2; no firm D call. This CDR3 has 11 residues. From germline, CDR1 is MNHEY and CDR2 SVGAGI. The CDR3 reads CAAARGNGYTF. The CDR3 DNA reads as TGTGCTGCGGCTCGTGGGAATGGCTACACCTTC.